The clone carrying this T cell receptor (beta chain) was found once. Its cognate antigen is unknown. Other DNA sequences of this sample code for an identical CDR3. The data were taken from a study of shared clonotypes between healthy human individuals. The deep-level immunoSEQ assay was used. The repertoire was sequenced with immunoSEQ multiplex PCR; TCRdb's copy has only in-frame clones and lacks some. The sample lists about 710,000 clones; around four fifths were seen once. Study-level points and caveats: Several donors shared about 4.5% of their naive CD4 clonotypes.

Germline loops: CDR1 LNHDA, CDR2 SQIVND (reference sequence). Trimming took 3 bases from V and 4 from J, leaving 10 bases between them. The CDR3 runs to 14 residues. This rearrangement joins TRBV19 to TRBJ1-3; D not certain. The sequence was obtained from a woman in her twenties or thirties in good health. Material for sequencing was memory CD4+ T cells sorted from blood. Indicated subset: CD45RA-negative fraction. The CDR3 sequence is CASSIRGSGNTIYF. CDR3 DNA sequence: TGTGCCAGTAGTATTCGGGGTTCCGGAAACACCATATATTTT.